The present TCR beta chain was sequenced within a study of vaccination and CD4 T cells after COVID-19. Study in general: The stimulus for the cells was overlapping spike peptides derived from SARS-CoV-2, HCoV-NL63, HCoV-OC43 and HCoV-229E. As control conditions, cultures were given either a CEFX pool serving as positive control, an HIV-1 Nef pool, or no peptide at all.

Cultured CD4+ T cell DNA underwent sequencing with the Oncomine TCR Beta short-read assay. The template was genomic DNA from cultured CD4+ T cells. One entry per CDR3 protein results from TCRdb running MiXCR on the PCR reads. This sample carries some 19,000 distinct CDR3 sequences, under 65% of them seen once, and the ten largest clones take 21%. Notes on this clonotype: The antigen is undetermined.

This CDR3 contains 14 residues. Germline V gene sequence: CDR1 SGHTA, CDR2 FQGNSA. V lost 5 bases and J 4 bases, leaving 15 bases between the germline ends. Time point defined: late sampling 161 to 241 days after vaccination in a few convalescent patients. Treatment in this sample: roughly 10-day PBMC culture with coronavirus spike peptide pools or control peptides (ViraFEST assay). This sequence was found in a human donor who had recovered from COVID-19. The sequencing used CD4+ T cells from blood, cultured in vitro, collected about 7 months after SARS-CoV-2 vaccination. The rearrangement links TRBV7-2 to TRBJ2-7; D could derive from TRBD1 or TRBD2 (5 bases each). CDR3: CASSQSGARYEQYF. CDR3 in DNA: TGTGCCAGCAGCCAATCCGGGGCCAGATACGAGCAGTACTTC.